The subject of this entry is one T cell receptor (beta chain). This specimen belongs to a study of T cell clusters in autoimmune cytopenias. TRB was amplified from around 250 ng of peripheral blood genomic DNA per sample. TRB was amplified by touch-down multiplex PCR, primer pools A and B combined. From its re-call of the multiplex PCR reads, TCRdb lists each CDR3 protein once, without DNA. The listing contains under 15,000 distinct CDR3 sequences. From germline, CDR1 is LNHDA and CDR2 SQIVND (reference sequence). The CDR3 spans 13 residues. These data are also associated with another study on T cell repertoires in aging, cancer and after chemotherapy.

The specimen sequenced was peripheral blood. The V call is TRBV19, the J call TRBJ1-4; there is no DNA to check the TCRdb D call of TRBD1. The sequence was obtained from a human donor in good health. This CDR3 is CASTGATNEKLFF.